This T cell receptor beta chain was sequenced during a study of Ad26.COV2.S vaccination and SARS-CoV-2 variants (dated by TCRdb to the early 2020s). Study-level background: Vaccine-arm donors were drawn from COV1001, a multicentre, randomized, double-blind, placebo-controlled phase I-IIa trial of Ad26.COV2.S in healthy adults. Investigators remained blinded to trial group allocation during experiments and outcome assessment. Ad26.COV2.S was given intramuscularly at 5x10^10 or 1x10^11 viral particles, as a single shot or as two shots 56 days apart. Trial participants were randomized into five groups of five: low-dose or high-dose Ad26.COV2.S given once or twice, or placebo on both occasions. The specificity and breadth of SARS-CoV-2-reactive T cell receptors after Ad26.COV2.S vaccination were assessed by TCRbeta repertoire sequencing. The TCR-sequenced set comprised approximately 30 samples: some 19 Ad26.COV2.S vaccine recipients, 5 placebo recipients and 8 SARS-CoV-2 convalescent individuals.

The immunoSEQ Assay was used to sequence TCRbeta CDR3 regions. After extraction, genomic DNA underwent amplification by bias-controlled multiplex PCR, followed by high-throughput sequencing. The study's own analysis went as follows. To quantify the absolute abundance of every unique TCRbeta CDR3 region, sequences were collapsed and filtered. T cell fraction was estimated by normalization of TCRbeta template counts to usable DNA, with usable DNA being measured through amplification of reference genes present in all nucleated cells. Repertoire TCRs were annotated as SARS-CoV-2-specific when V gene, CDR3 amino acid sequence and J gene were exactly matched to a known reactive TCR set. The reference SARS-CoV-2 TCR set came from MIRA and was filtered for enrichment in COVID-19-positive ImmuneCODE repertoires, removing public or cross-reactive TCRs. Using the MIRA antigens, annotated TCRs were further analysed by specific ORF or by position within an ORF. Depth was the summed frequency of annotated unique rearrangements, while breadth was defined as annotated unique rearrangements over total unique productive rearrangements. Group comparisons of TCR breadth used two-sided Wilcoxon rank-sum tests. TCRdb re-hosts the immuneACCESS table, in-frame sequences only. Its copies lack some clones; in the studies checked, an unresolved V gene accounts for under half of them, and the cause for the rest is not known. The V and J calls and clone size are taken from that table; D and trimming were inferred from the DNA. Recorded for this sample are around 450,000 clones; more than 80% of them occurred a single time. The ten most abundant clones make up roughly an eighth of the sample.

The full study reports these points: Spike-specific TCR breadth was higher in Ad26.COV2.S recipients than in placebo recipients (P = 0.0014). After vaccination, substantial breadth of spike-specific CD8+ and CD4+ T cell responses was reported. The authors noted that total T cell responses may have been underestimated by the TCR breadth and depth analyses. The study lacked the statistical power to compare responses across vaccine doses or regimens. Non-spike TCR breadth was comparable between vaccine and placebo recipients, consistent with the vaccine containing only spike.

Concerning this clone: Its binding antigen is unknown. Per-base quality was not reported, and no clone a single base away is much larger than it.

In the paper's terms, the treatment or condition label means: around 19 received Ad26.COV2.S at low or high dose, single or two shots; about 5 received placebo; per-sample allocation not given. Repertoires of vaccine and placebo recipients were sequenced from samples collected on day 63 after the first injection. Cohort 1b enrolled about two dozen adults aged 18-55 years at a single site in Boston, USA, between 29 July and 7 August 2020. Ad26.COV2.S was a replication-incompetent adenovirus type 26 vector that expressed a prefusion-stabilized SARS-CoV-2 spike protein derived from the original Wuhan strain. The TCR originated in a person between 18 and 59 years old who received the Ad26.COV2.S COVID-19 vaccine or a placebo. Sequenced here: peripheral blood, sampled in a trial of Ad26.COV2.S vaccine versus placebo.

CDR3 loop: CASSRGTSMSYEQYF. Read as DNA, the sequence is TGTGCCAGCAGCCGAGGGACTAGTATGTCATACGAGCAGTACTTC. This sequence uses TRBV5-4 and TRBJ2-7, with TRBD2 matching 8 junction bases. Here V drops 4 bases and J drops 4 bases, and the junction holds 10 bases not matched to any gene. For CDR1 and CDR2, the germline V gene (reference sequence) lists SGHNT and YYREEE. From the cysteine up to the phenylalanine, the CDR3 has a length of 15 residues. The entry retains the CDR3 DNA only, 45 bases that are in frame from base 1.